Following are 28 T cell receptor beta chains from one sample sequenced in a study of T-cell memory formation after mild COVID-19. TCRdb re-analysed the 5' RACE reads in MiXCR, keeping a single row per CDR3 protein. Of hundreds of thousands of distinct CDR3 sequences in the sample, under 20% are singletons; the top ten hold around 12%. Sequenced material: PBMCs or a T cell subset sorted from them (not recorded which). These TCRs come from an adult woman who had mild COVID-19 (a few samples of this study predate the infection). Cell type and time point are not known.

The rearrangement uses TRBV20-1 and TRBJ1-2; 7 bases are shared with TRBD1. Germline V gene lookup returns CDR1 DFQATT and CDR2 SNEGSKA (reference sequence). After removal of 0 bases from V and 6 bases from J, the junction contained 10 bases not matched to a gene. The CDR3 covers 15 residues. CDR3 DNA sequence: TGCAGTGCTAGAGACTTTAGGGGGCAGGGGAATGGCTACACCTTC. It translates to CSARDFRGQGNGYTF.

CDR3 nucleotides: TGTGCCAGCAGCTTATCCAGGGGCGGAACCGGGGAGCTGTTTTTT. It encodes CASSLSRGGTGELFF. The rearrangement joins TRBV7-2 to TRBJ2-2; D may be TRBD1 (6 bases). Germline V lookup: CDR1 SGHTA, CDR2 FQGNSA. V was clipped by 2 bases and J by 5 bases, with 12 bases between them. The CDR3 is 15 amino acids.

V is TRBV5-1 and J is TRBJ2-7; TRBD1 agrees at 7 bases. Germline CDR1 SGHRS, CDR2 YFSETQ. The CDR3 totals 17 residues. Trimming cost V 1 base and J 6 bases; bases outside gene matches: 16. For the CDR3, the DNA is TGCGCCAGCAGCTTGCGAACCCTCCGTGACAGGGATGGCGAGCAGTACTTC. This sequence encodes CASSLRTLRDRDGEQYF. Full variable domain (rest looked up from reference TRBV5-1 and TRBJ2-7): KAGVTQTPRYLIKTRGQQVTLSCSPISGHRSVSWYQQTPGQGLQFLFEYFSETQRNKGNFPGRFSGRQFSNSRSEMNVSTLELGDSALYLCASSLRTLRDRDGEQYFGPGTRLTVT.

The chain has TRBV29-1 and TRBJ2-7, with D perhaps TRBD1 (5 bases). This CDR3 has 13 amino acids. From germline, CDR1 is SQVTM and CDR2 ANQGSEA. The ends were cut back, 4 bases at V and 2 bases at J, with 12 bases in the middle. CDR3 in amino acids: CSVAKTAPYEQYF. The CDR3 region has the DNA TGCAGCGTTGCAAAGACAGCCCCCTACGAGCAGTACTTC.

Details on this clonotype: The junction and the germline gene differ at one end; a read error may be behind it. The genes are TRBV18 and TRBJ1-1, with D hard to call. The CDR3 covers 15 residues. Germline V gene data show CDR1 as KGHSH and CDR2 as LQKENI. The DNA for the CDR3 is TGTGCCAGCTCACCCTCTTCCCTGGGGAACACTGAAGATTTCTTT. Translating gives CASSPSSLGNTEDFF.

The chain links TRBV3-1 to TRBJ2-2; D is undetermined. The germline V gene has CDR1 LGHDT and CDR2 YNNKEL (reference sequence). Trimming removed 0 bases at V and 4 bases at J, with 12 bases between. This CDR3 spans 16 amino acids. The CDR3 is CASSQDPGYGTGELFF. The CDR3 bases are TGTGCCAGCAGCCAAGACCCAGGCTACGGCACCGGGGAGCTGTTTTTT. The variable domain in full, completed from reference TRBV3-1 and TRBJ2-2, reads DTAVSQTPKYLVTQMGNDKSIKCEQNLGHDTMYWYKQDSKKFLKIMFSYNNKELIINETVPNRFSPKSPDKAHLNLHINSLELGDSAVYFCASSQDPGYGTGELFFGEGSRLTVL.

The chain joins TRBV7-9 to TRBJ2-2; either TRBD1 or TRBD2 may supply D (6 bases each). The CDR3 is 17 residues long. The V gene's germline CDR1 is SEHNR and CDR2 FQNEAQ (reference sequence). V gave up 5 bases and J gave up 6 bases, with 22 bases separating them. The CDR3 nucleotides read TGTGCCAGCAGCCCTACTGGGGGGCAGCCCCAATCCGGGGAGCTGTTTTTT. This gives the protein CASSPTGGQPQSGELFF.

Ten or more counts support this clonotype. This rearrangement joins TRBV5-1 to TRBJ2-7; D may be TRBD1 or TRBD2 (5 bases each). CDR1 and CDR2 (germline): SGHRS, YFSETQ. The CDR3 totals 13 residues. Trimming left V 6 bases short and J 6 bases short, with 16 bases between. CDR3 nucleotides: TGCGCCAGCACCACGGGGACGCGCAGCGAGCAGTACTTC. Amino acid sequence: CASTTGTRSEQYF.

The V and J genes are TRBV29-1 and TRBJ2-7, with D perhaps given as TRBD1 or TRBD2 (5 bases each). Per the germline V gene, CDR1 is SQVTM and CDR2 is ANQGSEA. The CDR3 contains 15 residues. Trimming removed 4 bases at V and 0 bases at J, with 16 bases between. This chain's CDR3 is CSVAHAGRVSYEQYF. As DNA, the CDR3 is TGCAGCGTTGCCCACGCGGGCAGGGTCTCCTACGAGCAGTACTTC.

The chain employs TRBV24-1 and TRBJ2-1; 10 bases line up with TRBD2. This CDR3 has 18 amino acids. Germline assignment: CDR1 KGHDR and CDR2 SFDVKD. The V segment lost 1 base and the J segment 2 bases; nucleotides outside the gene matches: 7. The CDR3 coding sequence is TGTGCCACCAGTGATTTACCGACTAGCGGGCCAACCTACAATGAGCAGTTCTTC. Residues: CATSDLPTSGPTYNEQFF.

This clonotype was counted only a few times. The genes are TRBV24-1 and TRBJ1-4; perhaps TRBD1 as D (6 bases). V shed 4 bases and J shed 13 bases, with 18 bases lying between them. The V gene's germline CDR1 is KGHDR and CDR2 SFDVKD. CDR3 size: 14 residues. The CDR3 region has the DNA TGTGCCACCAGTGAAACCGGGGACATGCAAAGACTGTTTTTT. Its protein product is CATSETGDMQRLFF.

The sample holds a few counts of this clonotype. The chain employs TRBV12-3 or TRBV12-4 and TRBJ2-7; 9 bases fit TRBD1. Trimming took 6 bases from V and 5 from J; bases not matched to a gene: 14. The CDR3 extends over 16 amino acids. The CDR3 sequence is CASSSTSGTGLNEQYF. The CDR3 region has the DNA TGTGCCAGCAGCTCTACGTCCGGGACAGGGCTGAACGAGCAGTACTTC.

The table lists this clonotype with a few counts. The chain couples TRBV12-3 or TRBV12-4 to TRBJ2-5, with D possibly matching TRBD2 (5 bases). V lost 5 bases and J 5 bases, leaving 21 bases between the germline ends. This CDR3 is built from 16 residues. Here the CDR3 reads CASSPFLGGGGETQYF. In DNA form, the CDR3 reads TGTGCCAGCAGTCCCTTCCTGGGCGGAGGCGGGGAGACCCAGTACTTC.

Only a few counts were recorded for this clonotype. The V and J genes are TRBV4-1 and TRBJ2-7; 9 nucleotides match TRBD2. CDR1 and CDR2 (germline): MGHRA, YSYEKL. The J segment lost 4 bases and the V segment lost 0 bases, leaving 4 bases of the junction unmatched. This CDR3 region has 15 residues. The CDR3 here is CASSQDPRGGYEQYF. DNA for the CDR3: TGCGCCAGCAGCCAAGATCCGCGGGGGGGTTACGAGCAGTACTTC.

This clonotype is a singleton in its sample. CDR3: CASSPTGGRYGYTF. CDR3 sequence (DNA): TGTGCCAGCAGTCCAACAGGGGGTCGCTATGGCTACACCTTC. The rearrangement uses TRBV12-3 or TRBV12-4 and TRBJ1-2, with 8 bases identical to TRBD1. The CDR3 is made up of 14 amino acids. V was pared by 5 bases and J by 4 bases, with 6 bases of the junction left unmatched.

This clonotype came up a few times. The genes are TRBV6-6 and TRBJ2-2; D is tentatively TRBD1 or TRBD2 (5 bases each). Trimming took off 7 bases at V and 2 bases at J, with 11 bases between the two ends. CDR3 length: 14 residues. The germline CDR1 and CDR2 sequences are MNHNY and SVGAGI (reference sequence). Here the CDR3 reads CASTGHYNTGELFF. For the CDR3, the DNA is TGTGCCAGCACGGGGCACTATAACACCGGGGAGCTGTTTTTT.

This clonotype was seen only a few times. The chain recombines TRBV10-3 with TRBJ1-1; unclear D gene. V lost 1 base to trimming and J lost 3 bases, with 3 bases between them. Looked up from germline, CDR1 is ENHRY and CDR2 is SYGVKD. This CDR3 region has 12 residues. The CDR3 DNA follows: TGTGCCATCAGTGAGTTAGACACTGAAGCTTTCTTT. It codes for CAISELDTEAFF.

This clonotype has only a few counts. The CDR3 loop is CSLGVGTDTQYF. CDR3 DNA sequence: TGCAGCCTCGGGGTGGGGACAGATACGCAGTATTTT. V gene TRBV20-1 combines with J gene TRBJ2-3, with D perhaps TRBD2 (5 bases). CDR1 and CDR2 from the germline V gene are DFQATT and SNEGSKA (reference sequence). This CDR3 spans 12 amino acids.

This rearrangement joins TRBV12-3 or TRBV12-4 to TRBJ2-7; 10 nucleotides agree with TRBD2. CDR3 length: 15 amino acids. The J segment lost 0 bases and the V segment lost 6 bases, leaving 5 bases of the junction unmatched. The CDR3 DNA follows: TGTGCCAGCAGGCTAACTAGCGGGGACTCCTACGAGCAGTACTTC. Amino acid sequence: CASRLTSGDSYEQYF.

This clonotype showed up just a few times. The chain employs TRBV28 and TRBJ2-5, with 9 bases that match TRBD1. The V segment lost 5 bases and the J segment 4 bases; nucleotides outside the gene matches: 11. Germline V CDR1 and CDR2: MDHEN, SYDVKM. CDR3 length equals 16 residues. The CDR3 DNA follows: TGTGCCAGCAGTATCCCGGACAGGGGAAGGCGAGAGACCCAGTACTTC. It codes for CASSIPDRGRRETQYF.

This clonotype was picked up a small number of times. This chain connects TRBV4-3 to TRBJ2-7; no firm D call. Trimming removed 6 bases from V and 0 bases from J, with 12 bases in between. There are 14 residues in the CDR3. CDR1 and CDR2 from the germline V gene are LGHNA and YSLEER. The CDR3 sequence: CASSELPGSYEQYF. CDR3 nucleotides: TGCGCCAGCAGTGAACTCCCGGGCTCCTACGAGCAGTACTTC.

This clonotype occurred a few times. The chain carries TRBV18 and TRBJ2-1; perhaps TRBD1 as D (6 bases). Trimming stripped 3 bases from V and 5 bases from J, with 14 bases between. CDR3 length: 15 residues. Germline CDR1 KGHSH, CDR2 LQKENI. CDR3: CASSPRQGLNNEQFF. The CDR3 bases are TGTGCCAGCTCACCGCGGCAGGGGTTAAACAATGAGCAGTTCTTC.

The chain recombines TRBV20-1 with TRBJ2-7, with 11 positions matching TRBD2. With 2 bases clipped from V and 3 bases from J, the junction kept 18 bases outside the gene matches. Germline CDR1 DFQATT, CDR2 SNEGSKA (reference sequence). The CDR3 is 19 amino acids. The CDR3 coding sequence is TGCAGTGCTAGACCTGAGGGGGGACTAGCGGATACCCCCCACTACGAGCAGTACTTC. It is translated as CSARPEGGLADTPHYEQYF.

The rearrangement joins TRBV5-1 to TRBJ2-3; 12 nucleotides agree with TRBD2. The CDR3 is 20 residues long. Germline V lookup: CDR1 SGHRS, CDR2 YFSETQ. The V and J ends lost 2 bases and 2 bases, in that order; junction bases with no gene match: 15. The DNA for the CDR3 is TGCGCCAGCAGCTTCACGACTAGCGGGAGCATCTTTTCGGCCACAGATACGCAGTATTTT. Encoded protein: CASSFTTSGSIFSATDTQYF.

In its sample, this clonotype was seen a few times. J is TRBJ2-1 and V is TRBV2; no clear D gene. CDR1 is SNHLY and CDR2 is FYNNEI in the germline V gene. Trimming pared 4 bases from V and 0 bases from J, leaving 16 bases between. The CDR3 consists of 17 residues. The CDR3 is CASSGGPGMVSYNEQFF. CDR3 nucleotide sequence: TGTGCCAGCAGTGGAGGCCCGGGCATGGTCTCCTACAATGAGCAGTTCTTC. The full variable domain, its missing parts supplied by reference TRBV2 and TRBJ2-1, is EPEVTQTPSHQVTQMGQEVILRCVPISNHLYFYWYRQILGQKVEFLVSFYNNEISEKSEIFDDQFSVERPDGSNFTLKIRSTKLEDSAMYFCASSGGPGMVSYNEQFFGPGTRLTVL.

This chain joins TRBV7-9 and TRBJ2-2; TRBD1 agrees at 9 bases. The CDR3 totals 17 residues. The V segment lost 5 bases and the J segment 0 bases; nucleotides outside the gene matches: 7. Germline lookup yields CDR1 SEHNR and CDR2 FQNEAQ (reference sequence). Here the CDR3 reads CASSRLTGGPNTGELFF. The CDR3 DNA is TGTGCCAGCAGCCGCCTGACAGGGGGTCCGAACACCGGGGAGCTGTTTTTT.

This chain connects TRBV7-9 to TRBJ2-7, with TRBD1 matching 7 bases. Germline trimming cut 5 bases from V and 0 bases from J; bases unmatched to any gene: 10. This CDR3 has 16 residues. The germline V gene has CDR1 SEHNR and CDR2 FQNEAQ (reference sequence). CDR3 nucleotides: TGTGCCAGCAGCCCCCGGACAGGCGCCCTCTCCTACGAGCAGTACTTC. This sequence encodes CASSPRTGALSYEQYF.

The V call is TRBV20-1, the J call TRBJ2-1; no reliable D call. The CDR3 runs to 14 residues. Deletions cut 6 bases from V and 7 bases from J, with 19 bases between. Germline CDR1 reads DFQATT; CDR2 reads SNEGSKA (reference sequence). The CDR3 spells CSAPKGWDGNEQFF. CDR3 nucleotides: TGCAGTGCCCCCAAGGGTTGGGATGGGAATGAGCAGTTCTTC.